This TCR beta chain was observed in a study of graft-versus-host responses after intestinal transplantation. Overall study: Transplant types were multivisceral, liver-intestinal, or isolated intestinal. Recipients were all induced with anti-thymocyte globulin, then given tacrolimus and steroids for 2 to 3 years. Overall study results and limits: Recipient marrow harbored GvH clones, some of which surfaced first in ileum or blood. Patients who carried graft-donor T cell macrochimerism also had high graft-versus-host to host-versus-graft clonal ratios in their allografts.

The germline gives CDR1 SGHNT, CDR2 YYREEE (reference sequence). Trimming took 0 bases from V and 4 from J, leaving 15 bases between them. The CDR3 runs 16 residues. Notes on this clone: Its target is not known.

TCRdb keeps only in-frame clones here, not all; method: immunoSEQ multiplex PCR. The data hold some 100,000 clones, with about 90% observed a single time. The J gene is TRBJ2-3, the V gene TRBV5-4; weak D call: TRBD2 (5 bases). The specimen comprised unstimulated CD8+ T cells sorted from spleen or lymph node cells, sampled before transplant. This clonotype was obtained from a human donor who was the organ donor for an intestinal transplant. Written as DNA, the CDR3 is TGTGCCAGCAGCTTGGGGACTGCCAGGTCGGCAGATACGCAGTATTTT. Amino acid sequence: CASSLGTARSADTQYF. The full variable domain, completed using reference TRBV5-4 and TRBJ2-3, is ETGVTQSPTHLIKTRGQQVTLRCSSQSGHNTVSWYQQALGQGPQFIFQYYREEENGRGNFPPRFSGLQFPNYSSELNVNALELDDSALYLCASSLGTARSADTQYFGPGTRLTVL.